The 11 T cell receptor beta chains reported below all come from one sample, sequenced in a study of T cells expressing NK-cell markers. TCRdb derives one entry per CDR3 protein from the 5' RACE reads, leaving out DNA. Its table records roughly 450,000 distinct CDR3 sequences. Sequenced input: blood T cells: a sorted CD56 or NKG2C T cell subset, CD4+ or CD8+ T cells, or bulk PBMC T cells (not recorded which). Source of these receptors: a woman between 45 and 60 years old in good health.

The V gene is TRBV2, the J gene TRBJ2-1. Germline CDR1 reads SNHLY; CDR2 reads FYNNEI. CDR3 size: 14 residues. CDR3 sequence reads: CASSEMGRYNEQFF.

The chain couples TRBV24-1 to TRBJ1-1. Germline assignment: CDR1 KGHDR and CDR2 SFDVKD. This CDR3 region has 14 residues. CDR3 sequence reads: CATSDVWAATEAFF.

J is TRBJ1-4 and V is TRBV19. The germline CDR1 and CDR2 sequences are LNHDA and SQIVND (reference sequence). The CDR3 is 14 residues long. The CDR3 sequence is CASADKPANKKLFF. The whole variable domain, filled in from reference TRBV19 and TRBJ1-4, reads DGGITQSPKYLFRKEGQNVTLSCEQNLNHDAMYWYRQDPGQGLRLIYYSQIVNDFQKGDIAEGYSVSREKKESFPLTVTSAQKNPTAFYLCASADKPANKKLFFGSGTQLSVL.

CDR3 region: CASSEPGRLYEQYF. The chain recombines TRBV7-9 with TRBJ2-7. From germline, CDR1 is SEHNR and CDR2 FQNEAQ (reference sequence). This CDR3 region has 14 residues.

The chain has TRBV12-3 or TRBV12-4 and TRBJ2-3; the D call from TCRdb, TRBD2, cannot be confirmed without DNA. The CDR3 runs to 15 residues. CDR3 amino acids: CASIRAGVGTDTQYF.

The chain carries TRBV15 and TRBJ1-1. CDR3 length equals 14 residues. Per the germline V gene, CDR1 is LNHNV and CDR2 is YYDKDF (reference sequence). The CDR3 protein is CATSRESVRVEAFF.

The chain has TRBV7-9 and TRBJ1-1; TCRdb's D gene call, TRBD1, goes unchecked for lack of DNA. In germline, CDR1 is SEHNR, CDR2 FQNEAQ (reference sequence). The length of the CDR3 is 18 residues. This chain's CDR3 is CASSLVGTGVFLITEAFF.

V is TRBV11-3 and J is TRBJ2-2. CDR3 length: 16 residues. Germline V CDR1 and CDR2: SGHNT, YENEEA. This CDR3 is CASSSARQNPTGELFF.

The rearrangement links TRBV30 to TRBJ2-3; the TCRdb D gene call, TRBD2, has no DNA to confirm it. The CDR3 sequence is 15 residues long. From germline, CDR1 is GTSNPN and CDR2 SVGIG (reference sequence). The CDR3 loop reads CACSPRGATRDTQYF.

The chain is built from TRBV4-1 and TRBJ2-2; TCRdb picks TRBD1, but there is no DNA to check that call. CDR1 and CDR2 from the germline V gene are MGHRA and YSYEKL. CDR3 length: 15 amino acids. CDR3 sequence: CASSQPRTGTGELFF.

The V and J genes are TRBV12-3 or TRBV12-4 and TRBJ2-1; lacking DNA, the TRBD1 call made by TCRdb goes unchecked. The CDR3 has 18 residues. CDR3 in amino acids: CASSPGTGGSSSYNEQFF.